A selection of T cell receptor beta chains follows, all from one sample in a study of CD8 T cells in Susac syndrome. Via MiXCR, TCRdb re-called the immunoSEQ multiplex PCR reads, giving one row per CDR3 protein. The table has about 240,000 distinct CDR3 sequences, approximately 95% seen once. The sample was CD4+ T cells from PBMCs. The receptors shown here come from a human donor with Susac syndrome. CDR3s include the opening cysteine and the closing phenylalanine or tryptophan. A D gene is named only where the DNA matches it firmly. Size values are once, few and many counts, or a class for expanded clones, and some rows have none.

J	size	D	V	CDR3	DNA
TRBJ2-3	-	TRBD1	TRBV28	CASSYRDRGKYF	TGTGCCAGCAGTTATCGGGACAGGGGGAAGTATTTT
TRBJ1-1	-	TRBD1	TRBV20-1	CSARPTGRSNTEAFF	TGCAGTGCTAGACCGACAGGGCGGTCGAACACTGAAGCTTTCTTT
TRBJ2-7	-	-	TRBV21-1	CASSKKARADEQYF	TGTGCCAGCAGCAAAAAGGCAAGGGCTGACGAGCAGTACTTC
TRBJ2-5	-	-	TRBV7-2	CASSLVLKTQYF	TGTGCCAGCAGCTTAGTTCTGAAGACCCAGTACTTC
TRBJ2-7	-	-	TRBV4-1	CASSQGGGWRGIGSYEQYF	TGCGCCAGCAGCCAAGGGGGGGGCTGGCGGGGCATTGGCTCCTACGAGCAGTACTTC
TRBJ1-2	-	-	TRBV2	CASRTGLNGYTF	TGTGCCAGCCGCACAGGGTTAAATGGCTACACCTTC
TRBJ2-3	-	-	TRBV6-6	CASSSGEGSGSNTQYF	TGTGCCAGCAGTTCAGGGGAGGGTAGCGGGTCGAATACGCAGTATTTT
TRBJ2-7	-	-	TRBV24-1	CATSGGVLPYEQYF	TGTGCCACCAGTGGGGGAGTGCTACCCTACGAGCAGTACTTC
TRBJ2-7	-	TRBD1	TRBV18	CASSPTRTGDDEQYF	TGTGCCAGCTCCCCAACTCGGACAGGGGATGACGAGCAGTACTTC
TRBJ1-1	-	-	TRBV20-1	CSASFFSSPGTEAFF	TGCAGTGCTTCGTTTTTCTCGTCCCCGGGGACTGAAGCTTTCTTT
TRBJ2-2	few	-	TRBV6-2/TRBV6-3	CASSYSTGELFF	TGTGCCAGCAGTTACTCCACCGGGGAGCTGTTTTTT
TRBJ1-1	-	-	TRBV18	CASSPRAALWNTEAFF	TGTGCCAGCTCACCAAGGGCAGCCCTGTGGAACACTGAAGCTTTCTTT